This T cell receptor beta chain stems from a study of blood T cell repertoires in COVID-19. Study-level information: Collection of acute and convalescent COVID-19 samples took place in the United States, Italy and Spain. Sources were T cells, B-cell-depleted T cells, or PBMCs; the material itself was cDNA or gDNA.

Trimming cost V 2 bases and J 7 bases, with 11 bases left between them. Per the germline V gene, CDR1 is SGHTA and CDR2 is FQGTGA. This CDR3 comprises 13 residues. Per the original methods: Researchers report that nucleated cell counts were estimated from reference gene primer amplification. Some clones are missing from TCRdb's copy, which holds only in-frame ones; the method was immunoSEQ multiplex PCR. V, J and clone size derive from that table, while D and trimming were established from the DNA sequence. The sample lists some 170,000 clones; roughly 83% were seen once. Enrolment of Seattle patients took place during active infection, and they were followed longitudinally.

The J gene is TRBJ1-2, the V gene TRBV7-3; no reliable D call. The sequenced sample was peripheral blood. The origin of this receptor is a woman aged 40 to 50 with COVID-19, enrolled during active disease. CDR3 residues: CASSLLGRGGYTF. Written as DNA, the CDR3 is TGTGCCAGCAGCTTACTCGGACGGGGTGGCTACACCTTC. The variable domain in full, completed from reference TRBV7-3 and TRBJ1-2, reads GAGVSQTPSNKVTEKGKYVELRCDPISGHTALYWYRQSLGQGPEFLIYFQGTGAADDSGLPNDRFFAVRPEGSVSTLKIQRTERGDSAVYLCASSLLGRGGYTFGSGTRLTVV.